A single sample gave rise to the 14 T cell receptor beta chains below, sequenced in a study of cytomegalovirus exposure and HLA in healthy donors. Primers for the PCR totalled 60 Vbeta and 13 Jbeta. The protocol was immunoSEQ multiplex PCR, while the TCRdb copy is restricted to in-frame clones and leaves out a portion. The profile shows roughly 150,000 clones, more than 75% of them singletons. The sequenced material came from PBMCs. Receptor source: a woman younger than 35 in good health and CMV-seronegative.

The chain combines TRBV5-4 with TRBJ2-3, with 10 bases identical to TRBD2. The CDR3 loop spans 15 amino acids. Germline CDR1 and CDR2: SGHNT and YYREEE (reference sequence). V lost 9 bases and J lost 4; bases outside the gene matches: 11. The CDR3 is CATRASGGGADTQYF. The DNA of the CDR3 is TGTGCCACCCGGGCTAGCGGGGGAGGGGCAGATACGCAGTATTTT.

The rearrangement links TRBV19 to TRBJ2-3; 10 nucleotides match TRBD2. The CDR3 contains 15 residues. Germline lookup yields CDR1 LNHDA and CDR2 SQIVND (reference sequence). The J segment lost 3 bases and the V segment lost 5 bases, leaving 5 bases of the junction unmatched. The DNA of the CDR3 is TGTGCCAGTAGTGGGAGCGGGGGGGCAACAGATACGCAGTATTTT. Its protein is CASSGSGGATDTQYF. Drawing the rest from reference TRBV19 and TRBJ2-3, the complete variable domain is DGGITQSPKYLFRKEGQNVTLSCEQNLNHDAMYWYRQDPGQGLRLIYYSQIVNDFQKGDIAEGYSVSREKKESFPLTVTSAQKNPTAFYLCASSGSGGATDTQYFGPGTRLTVL.

This clone was detected only once. This chain joins TRBV4-1 and TRBJ1-6; D call uncertain. Germline loops: CDR1 MGHRA, CDR2 YSYEKL. The CDR3 sequence is 13 residues long. V dropped 1 base and J dropped 7 bases, with 5 bases sitting between them. For the CDR3, the DNA is TGCGCCAGCAGCCAAGTACAGAATTCACCCCTCCACTTT. Amino acids: CASSQVQNSPLHF.

The chain has TRBV4-2 and TRBJ1-1; D is possibly TRBD1 (5 bases). This CDR3 region has 14 residues. Trimming left V 4 bases short and J 0 bases short, with 9 bases between. Germline V gene sequence: CDR1 LGHNA, CDR2 YNFKEQ. CDR3 protein: CASSRQGMNTEAFF. For the CDR3, the DNA is TGTGCCAGCAGCCGTCAGGGCATGAACACTGAAGCTTTCTTT.

The chain couples TRBV15 to TRBJ1-4, with D possibly being TRBD1 (6 bases). The V gene's germline CDR1 is LNHNV and CDR2 YYDKDF (reference sequence). This CDR3 is 15 amino acids long. Trimming took off 3 bases at V and 3 bases at J, with 11 bases between the two ends. CDR3 bases: TGTGCCACCAGCAGTATGGGGGCTTCTAATGAAAAACTGTTTTTT. This codes for CATSSMGASNEKLFF.

CDR3 in amino acids: CASSHQPGQGISGANVLTF. CDR3 nucleotide sequence: TGTGCCAGCAGCCATCAACCGGGACAGGGTATCTCTGGGGCCAACGTCCTGACTTTC. This rearrangement joins TRBV4-2 to TRBJ2-6, with TRBD1 identical over 9 bases. Germline CDR1 reads LGHNA; CDR2 reads YNFKEQ. The CDR3 totals 19 residues. Trimming took 3 bases from V and 0 from J; bases not matched to a gene: 9.

J is TRBJ2-2 and V is TRBV7-6, with D perhaps TRBD1 (6 bases). The V gene's germline CDR1 is SGHVS and CDR2 FNYEAQ. The CDR3 spans 17 residues. V dropped 5 bases and J dropped 4 bases, with 20 bases sitting between them. The CDR3 DNA sequence: TGTGCCAGCAGCGCGCCAATTGGGGGCGCGGGCACCGGGGAGCTGTTTTTT. Its protein product is CASSAPIGGAGTGELFF. Full variable domain (missing parts from reference TRBV7-6 and TRBJ2-2): GAGVSQSPRYKVTKRGQDVALRCDPISGHVSLYWYRQALGQGPEFLTYFNYEAQQDKSGLPNDRFSAERPEGSISTLTIQRTEQRDSAMYRCASSAPIGGAGTGELFFGEGSRLTVL.

CDR3 sequence (DNA): TGCGCCAGCAGCTTGGGGCAGGGAGGTGAAAAACTGTTTTTT. Translated: CASSLGQGGEKLFF. The rearrangement uses TRBV5-1 and TRBJ1-4, with a tentative D call TRBD1 (5 bases). The CDR3 contains 14 residues. CDR1 and CDR2 from the germline V gene are SGHRS and YFSETQ. Between the trimmed V and J ends, which lost 0 bases and 7 bases, there was a span of 10 bases.

The chain joins TRBV7-2 to TRBJ2-6; 11 nucleotides agree with TRBD1. This CDR3 spans 19 amino acids. Germline values: CDR1 SGHTA, CDR2 FQGNSA. Trimming cost V 1 base and J 3 bases; bases outside gene matches: 8. The DNA of the CDR3 is TGTGCCAGCAGCTTAGGGAAGGACAGGGGGCGTTATGGGGCCAACGTCCTGACTTTC. It specifies CASSLGKDRGRYGANVLTF.

There are a few counts of this clone. Other DNA variants within this sample encode the same CDR3. The genes are TRBV7-9 and TRBJ1-3, with D uncertain. Trimming removed 1 base at V and 1 base at J, with 5 bases between. The germline V gene encodes CDR1 SEHNR and CDR2 FQNEAQ (reference sequence). The CDR3 totals 14 residues. Here the CDR3 reads CASSLGQSGNTIYF. Written as DNA, the CDR3 is TGTGCCAGCAGCTTAGGACAATCTGGAAACACCATATATTTT.

This chain uses TRBV6-1 with TRBJ2-7, with 7 positions matching TRBD2. V trimming: 8 bases; J trimming: 3 bases; junction bases outside the gene matches: 7. This CDR3 region has 13 residues. Germline V lookup: CDR1 MNHNS, CDR2 SASEGT. Written as DNA, the CDR3 is TGTGCCAGCCGGGAGGCGGGACGCTACGAGCAGTACTTC. This gives the protein CASREAGRYEQYF.

Only one count was recorded for this clone. The rearrangement links TRBV28 to TRBJ1-2; TRBD1 matches at 9 bases. Per the germline V gene, CDR1 is MDHEN and CDR2 is SYDVKM. This CDR3 contains 15 residues. Trimming took 5 bases from V and 8 from J; bases not matched to a gene: 12. CDR3 coding DNA: TGTGCCAGCAGTCCAGGGGACAGGGACGTTGGGGGCTACACCTTC. Protein: CASSPGDRDVGGYTF.

The rearrangement uses TRBV6-1 and TRBJ2-1; TRBD2 might be the D (7 bases). The V gene lost 11 bases and the J gene lost 3 bases, with 11 bases spanning the gap. Germline V gives CDR1 MNHNS, CDR2 SASEGT. The CDR3 runs 12 residues. The CDR3 DNA sequence: TGTGCCTACAGGGAGGGCTACAATGAGCAGTTCTTC. It translates to CAYREGYNEQFF.

This clone was counted between two and nine times. This rearrangement joins TRBV10-3 to TRBJ1-4; the D gene is possibly TRBD1 (6 bases). Germline CDR1 ENHRY, CDR2 SYGVKD. The V end lost 6 bases, the J end lost 5 bases, and 13 bases lay between the germline ends. This CDR3 spans 14 amino acids. CDR3 DNA sequence: TGTGCCATCAGCCAGACAGGTGGGAATGAAAAACTGTTTTTT. Its protein is CAISQTGGNEKLFF.